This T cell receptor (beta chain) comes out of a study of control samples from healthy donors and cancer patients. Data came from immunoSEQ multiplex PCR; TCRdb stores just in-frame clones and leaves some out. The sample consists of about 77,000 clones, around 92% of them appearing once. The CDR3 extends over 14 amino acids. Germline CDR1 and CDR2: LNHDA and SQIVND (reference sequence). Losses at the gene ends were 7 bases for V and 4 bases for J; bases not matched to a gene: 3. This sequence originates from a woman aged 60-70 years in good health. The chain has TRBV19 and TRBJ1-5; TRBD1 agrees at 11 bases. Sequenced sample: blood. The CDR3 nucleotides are TGTGCCAGTAAGGACAGGGGGCTTAATCAGCCCCAGCATTTT. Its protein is CASKDRGLNQPQHF.